This T cell receptor beta chain derives from a study of blood T cell repertoires in COVID-19. Study-wide context: Researchers got acute and convalescent COVID-19 samples from the United States, Italy and Spain. Sources were T cells, B-cell-depleted T cells, or PBMCs; the material itself was cDNA or gDNA.

Per the authors' pipeline: Amplification with reference gene primers provided the estimates of nucleated cell counts. TCRdb keeps only in-frame clones here, not all; method: immunoSEQ multiplex PCR. That table supplies the V and J calls and clone size; D and trimming were determined from the DNA. The data hold about 110,000 clones, with over 55% observed a single time. This CDR3 has 14 amino acids. Germline lookup yields CDR1 SGHDT and CDR2 YYEEEE. Trimming pared 2 bases from V and 6 bases from J, leaving 9 bases between. The TCR comes from a human donor with acute or convalescent COVID-19. The donor label of this sample is uncertain. The sequenced sample consisted of peripheral blood. The chain carries TRBV5-6 and TRBJ1-6; D possibly corresponds to TRBD1 (6 bases). The CDR3 protein is CASSLGQLNSPLHF. The CDR3 DNA reads TGTGCCAGCAGCTTAGGACAGCTTAATTCACCCCTCCACTTT.